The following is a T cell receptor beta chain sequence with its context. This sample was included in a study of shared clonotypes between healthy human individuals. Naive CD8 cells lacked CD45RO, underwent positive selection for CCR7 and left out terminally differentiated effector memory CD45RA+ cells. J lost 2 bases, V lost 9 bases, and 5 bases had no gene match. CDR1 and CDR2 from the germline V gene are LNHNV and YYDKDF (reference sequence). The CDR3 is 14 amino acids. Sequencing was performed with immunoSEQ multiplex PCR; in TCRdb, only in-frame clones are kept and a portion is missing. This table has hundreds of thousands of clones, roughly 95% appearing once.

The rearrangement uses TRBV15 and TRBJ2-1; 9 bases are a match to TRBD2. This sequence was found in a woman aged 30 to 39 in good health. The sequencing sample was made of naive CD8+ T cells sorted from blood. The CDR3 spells CATRASGAYNEQFF. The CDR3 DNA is TGTGCCACAAGAGCTAGCGGGGCCTACAATGAGCAGTTCTTC.